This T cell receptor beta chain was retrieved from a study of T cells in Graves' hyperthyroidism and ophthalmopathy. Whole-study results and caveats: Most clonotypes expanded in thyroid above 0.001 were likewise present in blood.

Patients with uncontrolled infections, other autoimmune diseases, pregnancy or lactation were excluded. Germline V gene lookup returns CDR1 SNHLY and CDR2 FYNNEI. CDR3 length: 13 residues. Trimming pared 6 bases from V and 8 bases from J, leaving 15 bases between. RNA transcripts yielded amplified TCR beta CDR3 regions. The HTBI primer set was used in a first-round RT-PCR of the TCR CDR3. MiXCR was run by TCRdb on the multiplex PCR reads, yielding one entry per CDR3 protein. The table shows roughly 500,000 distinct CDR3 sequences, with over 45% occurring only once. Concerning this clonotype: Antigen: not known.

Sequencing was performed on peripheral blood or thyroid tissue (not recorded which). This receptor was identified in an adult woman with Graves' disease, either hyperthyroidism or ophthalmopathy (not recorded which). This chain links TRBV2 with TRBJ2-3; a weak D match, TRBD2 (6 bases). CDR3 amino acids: CASSAGPQGTQYF. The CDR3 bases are TGTGCCAGCAGCGCGGGACCGCAGGGTACGCAGTATTTT. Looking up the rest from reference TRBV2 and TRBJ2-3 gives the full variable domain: EPEVTQTPSHQVTQMGQEVILRCVPISNHLYFYWYRQILGQKVEFLVSFYNNEISEKSEIFDDQFSVERPDGSNFTLKIRSTKLEDSAMYFCASSAGPQGTQYFGPGTRLTVL.